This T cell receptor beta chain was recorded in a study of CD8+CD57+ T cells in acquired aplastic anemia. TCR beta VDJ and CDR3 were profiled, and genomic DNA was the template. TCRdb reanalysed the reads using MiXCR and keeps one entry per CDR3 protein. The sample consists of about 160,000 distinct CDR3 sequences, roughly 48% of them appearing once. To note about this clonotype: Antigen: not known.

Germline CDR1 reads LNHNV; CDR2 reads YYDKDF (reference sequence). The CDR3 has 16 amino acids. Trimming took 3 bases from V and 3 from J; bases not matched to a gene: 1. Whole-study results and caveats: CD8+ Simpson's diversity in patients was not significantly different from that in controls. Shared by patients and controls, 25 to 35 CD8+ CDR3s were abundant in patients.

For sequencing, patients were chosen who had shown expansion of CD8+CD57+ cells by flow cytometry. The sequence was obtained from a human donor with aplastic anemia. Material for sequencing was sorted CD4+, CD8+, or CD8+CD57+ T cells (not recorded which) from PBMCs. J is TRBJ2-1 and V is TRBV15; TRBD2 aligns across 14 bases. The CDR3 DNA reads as TGTGCCACCAGCAGGGGGACTAGCGGGAGCTACAATGAGCAGTTCTTC. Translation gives CATSRGTSGSYNEQFF.